The 9 T cell receptor beta chains below all came from one sample that was sequenced in a study of tumor-infiltrating lymphocytes in primary liver carcinoma. The researchers produced TCR beta cDNA from approximately 0.45 ug total RNA with a constant-region primer. A slightly modified ARM-PCR protocol with three nested multiplex PCR rounds produced these TCR beta libraries. The opening two PCR rounds, around 9 cycles each, paired TRBV1-TRBV30 forward primers with a C-beta reverse primer. TCRdb re-called the multiplex PCR reads with MiXCR, one entry per CDR3 protein. The sample contains more than 30,000 distinct CDR3 sequences, roughly 80% of which appear only once. The study co-extracted DNA and RNA from 20-30 mg of unsorted bulk tissue. Sequencing was carried out using tumor-adjacent normal liver tissue. These receptors were taken from a man between 40 and 49 years old with primary liver carcinoma and hepatitis B virus infection.

This rearrangement joins TRBV5-1 to TRBJ2-1; unclear D gene. V lost 6 bases and J lost 6, with 13 bases in between. This CDR3 comprises 13 residues. Germline V gives CDR1 SGHRS, CDR2 YFSETQ. The CDR3 DNA is TGCGCCAGCAACTTAACAAGGGTCAATGAGCAGTTCTTC. The encoded protein is CASNLTRVNEQFF.

The gene calls are TRBV12-5 and TRBJ2-7; TRBD2 is a possible D gene (6 bases). The CDR3 totals 13 residues. CDR1 and CDR2 from the germline V gene are LGHNT and FRNRAP. CDR3 protein: CVSGGTGSYEQYV. The CDR3, as DNA: TGTGTCAGTGGGGGGACCGGTTCCTACGAGCAGTACGTC.

As for this clonotype: The junction departs from the called germline gene at one end, perhaps through a read error. The chain carries TRBV11-2 and TRBJ2-5; 8 bases are a match to TRBD2. The CDR3 runs 14 residues. Germline V lookup: CDR1 SGHAT, CDR2 FQNNGV. Here the CDR3 reads CASSLEYSGTRDYF. Written as DNA, the CDR3 is TGTGCCAGCAGCCTAGAATATAGCGGGACTAGAGACTACTTC. Complete variable domain (other parts from reference TRBV11-2 and TRBJ2-5): EAGVAQSPRYKIIEKRQSVAFWCNPISGHATLYWYQQILGQGPKLLIQFQNNGVVDDSQLPKDRFSAERLKGVDSTLKIQPAKLEDSAVYLCASSLEYSGTRDYFGPGTRLLVL.

This chain connects TRBV11-2 to TRBJ2-1, with 9 nucleotides matching TRBD2. The end of the DNA is better explained by TRBJ2-7, so the J call may be wrong. The length of the CDR3 is 16 residues. The germline gives CDR1 SGHAT, CDR2 FQNNGV. Here the CDR3 DNA reads TGTGCCAGCAACTACCCCGGGACTAGCTGTAGCAATGAGCAGTACTTC. It specifies CASNYPGTSCSNEQYF.

Comment on this clonotype: A much bigger clone sits one base away, suggesting this may be a read error. This sequence joins TRBV11-1 and TRBJ2-1; 11 bases agree with TRBD2. The CDR3 spans 20 residues. V was pared by 7 bases and J by 11 bases, with 28 bases of the junction left unmatched. Germline lookup yields CDR1 SGHAT and CDR2 FQDESV (reference sequence). Here the CDR3 reads CASTIGETSGASRFGDKQFF. The CDR3 DNA reads TGTGCCAGCACCATAGGAGAGACTAGCGGGGCCTCACGGTTCGGCGATAAGCAGTTCTTC.

Note on this clonotype: The germline gene is not matched at one end of the junction; a read error may be the cause. This chain connects TRBV29-1 to TRBJ2-5; either TRBD1 or TRBD2 may supply D (5 bases each). This CDR3 has 12 residues. Germline V gives CDR1 SQVTM, CDR2 ANQGSEA. The CDR3 DNA reads as TGCAGCCTTAGGGACGGTCGAGAGACCAAGTACTTC. Translation gives CSLRDGRETKYF.

Of note for this clonotype: Germline is not matched at one junction end, which may reflect a read error. The chain has TRBV6-4 and TRBJ2-1, with a possible D match to TRBD2 (5 bases). The CDR3 is 13 residues long. Germline V gene data show CDR1 as MRHNA and CDR2 as SNTAGT. CDR3 amino acids: CGSSEGSHNEQLF. The CDR3 DNA reads as TGTGGCAGTAGTGAAGGGAGCCACAATGAGCAGTTATTC.

The chain carries TRBV11-1 and TRBJ2-1, with D perhaps TRBD2 (5 bases). The CDR3 runs 15 residues. From germline, CDR1 is SGHAT and CDR2 FQDESV (reference sequence). The V end lost 4 bases, the J end lost 1 base, and 11 bases lay between the germline ends. In nucleotides, the CDR3 is TGTGCCAGCAGCTACTCTAGCTCTTCCTACAATGAGCAGTTCTTC. Residues: CASSYSSSSYNEQFF.

The table lists this clonotype with a few counts. This may be a read error, as it is one base from a much larger clone. The CDR3 region has the DNA TGTGCCAGCAGTCTCGGACAGGGTTCCAATGAGCACTTCTTC. Protein sequence: CASSLGQGSNEHFF. The chain employs TRBV2 and TRBJ2-1, with 8 bases aligning to TRBD1. This CDR3 contains 14 residues. Looked up from germline, CDR1 is SNHLY and CDR2 is FYNNEI. The variable domain in full, with the rest retrieved from reference TRBV2 and TRBJ2-1, is EPEVTQTPSHQVTQMGQEVILRCVPISNHLYFYWYRQILGQKVEFLVSFYNNEISEKSEIFDDQFSVERPDGSNFTLKIRSTKLEDSAMYFCASSLGQGSNEHFFGPGTRLTVL.